The present TCR beta chain was sequenced within a study of blood T cell repertoires in COVID-19. Study background: Some COVID-19 samples were acute and others convalescent; all came from the United States, Italy and Spain. Sources were T cells, B-cell-depleted T cells, or PBMCs; the material itself was cDNA or gDNA.

Original processing notes: Amplification of reference gene primers provided the estimated nucleated cell counts. Profiled with immunoSEQ multiplex PCR; TCRdb holds only in-frame clones, not every one. V and J calls and clone size follow that table, whereas D and trimming were derived from the DNA. This table holds over 150,000 clones, about nine tenths found once. Sequenced: peripheral blood. This sequence was found in a man between 25 and 39 years old with acute or convalescent COVID-19.

This CDR3 reads CASSPTGGGNQPQHF. The CDR3 nucleotides read TGTGCCAGCTCACCGACAGGGGGCGGCAATCAGCCCCAGCATTTT. The chain has TRBV18 and TRBJ1-5, with TRBD1 identical over 10 bases. The CDR3 consists of 15 residues. Germline-derived CDR1 and CDR2 are KGHSH and LQKENI. Germline trimming cut 3 bases from V and 2 bases from J; bases unmatched to any gene: 1.